What follows is one TCR beta chain and its context. Amplification used 60 Vbeta primers and 13 Jbeta primers. Data came from immunoSEQ multiplex PCR; TCRdb stores just in-frame clones and leaves some out. This table has approximately 52,000 clones, approximately 80% appearing once. This entry is derived from a study of cytomegalovirus exposure and HLA in healthy donors. CDR1 and CDR2 (germline): SGHDN, FVKESK. V was clipped by 5 bases and J by 3 bases; unmatched bases: 10. The CDR3 is made up of 17 amino acids. This TCR came from a female donor in good health and CMV-seronegative. Sequenced material: PBMCs. The J gene is TRBJ2-7, the V gene TRBV14, with TRBD2 identical over 13 bases. The CDR3 coding sequence is TGTGCCAGCAGCGGCAAGGGGACTAGCGGGAACTACTACGAGCAGTACTTC. Its protein is CASSGKGTSGNYYEQYF.